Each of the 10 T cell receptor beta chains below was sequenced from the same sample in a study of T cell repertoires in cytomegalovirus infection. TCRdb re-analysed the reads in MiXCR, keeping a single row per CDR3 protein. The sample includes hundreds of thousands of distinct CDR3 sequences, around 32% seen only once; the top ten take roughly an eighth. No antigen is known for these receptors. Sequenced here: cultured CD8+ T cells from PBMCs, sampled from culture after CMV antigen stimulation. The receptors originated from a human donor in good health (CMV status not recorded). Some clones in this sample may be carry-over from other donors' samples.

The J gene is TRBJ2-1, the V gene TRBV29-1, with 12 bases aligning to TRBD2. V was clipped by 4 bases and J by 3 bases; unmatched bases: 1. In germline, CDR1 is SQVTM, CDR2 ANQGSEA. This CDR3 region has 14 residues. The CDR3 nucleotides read TGCAGCGTTGGACTAGCGGGGGACTACAATGAGCAGTTCTTC. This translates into CSVGLAGDYNEQFF.

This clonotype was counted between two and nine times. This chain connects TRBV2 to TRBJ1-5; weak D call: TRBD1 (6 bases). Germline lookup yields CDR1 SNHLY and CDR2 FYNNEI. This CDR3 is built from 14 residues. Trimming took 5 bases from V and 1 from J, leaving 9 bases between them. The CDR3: CASSHDRSNQPQHF. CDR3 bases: TGTGCCAGCAGTCATGACAGGAGCAATCAGCCCCAGCATTTT.

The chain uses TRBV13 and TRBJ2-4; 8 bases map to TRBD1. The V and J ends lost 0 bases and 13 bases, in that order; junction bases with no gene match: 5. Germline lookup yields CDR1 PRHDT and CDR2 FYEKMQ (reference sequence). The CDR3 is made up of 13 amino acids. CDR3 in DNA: TGTGCCAGCAGCTTAGGGGACAGGGAGTTGCAGTACTTC. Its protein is CASSLGDRELQYF.

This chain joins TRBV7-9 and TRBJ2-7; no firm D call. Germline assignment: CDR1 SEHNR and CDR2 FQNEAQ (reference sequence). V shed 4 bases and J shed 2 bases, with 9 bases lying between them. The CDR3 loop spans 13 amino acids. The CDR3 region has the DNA TGTGCCAGCAGCTCGGTGGGGACCTACGAGCAGTACTTC. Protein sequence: CASSSVGTYEQYF. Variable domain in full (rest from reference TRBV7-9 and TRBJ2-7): DTGVSQNPRHKITKRGQNVTFRCDPISEHNRLYWYRQTLGQGPEFLTYFQNEAQLEKSRLLSDRFSAERPKGSFSTLEIQRTEQGDSAMYLCASSSVGTYEQYFGPGTRLTVT.

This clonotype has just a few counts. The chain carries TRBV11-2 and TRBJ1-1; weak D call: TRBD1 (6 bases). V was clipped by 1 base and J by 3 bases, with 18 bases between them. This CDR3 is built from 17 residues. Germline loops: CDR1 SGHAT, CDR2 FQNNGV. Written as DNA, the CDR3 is TGTGCCAGCAGCTTAGGTTGGGGGGCCTTCGGGGACACTGAAGCTTTCTTT. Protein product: CASSLGWGAFGDTEAFF.

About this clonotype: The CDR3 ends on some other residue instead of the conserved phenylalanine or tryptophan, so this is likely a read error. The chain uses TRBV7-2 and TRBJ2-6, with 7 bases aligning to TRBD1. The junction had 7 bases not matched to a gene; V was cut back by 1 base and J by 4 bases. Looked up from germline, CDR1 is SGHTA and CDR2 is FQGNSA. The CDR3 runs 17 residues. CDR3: CASSLVGGRAGANVLTY. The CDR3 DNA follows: TGTGCCAGCAGCTTAGTAGGGGGCCGGGCAGGGGCCAACGTCCTGACTTAC.

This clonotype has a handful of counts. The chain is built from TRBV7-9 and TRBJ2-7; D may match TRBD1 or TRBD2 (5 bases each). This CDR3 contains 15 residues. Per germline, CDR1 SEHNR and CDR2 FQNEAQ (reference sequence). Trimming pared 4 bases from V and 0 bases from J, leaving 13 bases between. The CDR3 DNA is TGTGCCAGCAGCTCCCAGGGAGTTCCCTCCTACGAGCAGTACGTC. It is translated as CASSSQGVPSYEQYV.

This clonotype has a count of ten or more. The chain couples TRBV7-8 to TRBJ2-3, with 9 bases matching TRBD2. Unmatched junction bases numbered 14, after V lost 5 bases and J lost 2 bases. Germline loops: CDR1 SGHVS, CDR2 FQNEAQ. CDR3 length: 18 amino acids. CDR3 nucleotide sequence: TGTGCCAGCAGCCCCCCAGGGGGACTAGCTCAGTACACAGATACGCAGTATTTT. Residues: CASSPPGGLAQYTDTQYF.

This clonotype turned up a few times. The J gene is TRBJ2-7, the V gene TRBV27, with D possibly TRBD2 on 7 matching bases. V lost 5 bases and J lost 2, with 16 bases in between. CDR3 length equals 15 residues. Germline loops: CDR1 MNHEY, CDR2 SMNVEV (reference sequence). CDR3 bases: TGTGCCAGCAGTCCCTCCAGGGGAGGGGCCTACGAGCAGTACGTC. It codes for CASSPSRGGAYEQYV.

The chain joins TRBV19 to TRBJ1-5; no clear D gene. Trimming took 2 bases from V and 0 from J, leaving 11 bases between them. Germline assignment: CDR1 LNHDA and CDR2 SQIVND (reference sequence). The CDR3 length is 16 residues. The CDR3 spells CASSILGPDSNQPQHF. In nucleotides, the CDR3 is TGTGCCAGTAGTATACTCGGTCCCGATAGCAATCAGCCCCAGCATTTT.